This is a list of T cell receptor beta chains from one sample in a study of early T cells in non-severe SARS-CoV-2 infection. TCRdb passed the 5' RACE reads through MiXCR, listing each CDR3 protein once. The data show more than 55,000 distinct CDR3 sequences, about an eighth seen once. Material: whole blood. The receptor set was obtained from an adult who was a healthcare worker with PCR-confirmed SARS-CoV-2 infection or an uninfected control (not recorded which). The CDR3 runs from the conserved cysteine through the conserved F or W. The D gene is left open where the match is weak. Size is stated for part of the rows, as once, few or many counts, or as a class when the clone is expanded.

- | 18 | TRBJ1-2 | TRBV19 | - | TGTGCCAGTAGTATTATGGAGCAGGAGCTCGGGCCTCTCTATGGCTACACCTTC | CASSIMEQELGPLYGYTF
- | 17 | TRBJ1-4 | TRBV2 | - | TGTGCCAGCCGGGAGGGCGGAACCCGAGCAACTAATGAAAAACTGTTTTTT | CASREGGTRATNEKLFF
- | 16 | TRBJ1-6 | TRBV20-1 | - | TGCAGTGCTAGAGAGATACTGCCAGACGATAATTCACCCCTCCACTTT | CSAREILPDDNSPLHF
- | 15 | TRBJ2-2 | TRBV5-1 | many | TGCGCCAGCCGCTCCGATTCTCAGGGAACCGGGGAGCTGTTTTTT | CASRSDSQGTGELFF
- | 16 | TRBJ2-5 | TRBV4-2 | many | TGTGCCAGCAGCCAAGAACGGGGGTTGGGGGAGGAGACCCAGTACTTC | CASSQERGLGEETQYF
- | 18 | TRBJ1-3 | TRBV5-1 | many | TGCGCCAGCAGCTTGGAAGGTTACAGTGCTGGGGCTGGAAACACCATATATTTT | CASSLEGYSAGAGNTIYF
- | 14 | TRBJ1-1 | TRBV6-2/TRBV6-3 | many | TGTGCCAGCACCCCCCTTGAGGCGGGGTCTGAAGCTTTCTTT | CASTPLEAGSEAFF
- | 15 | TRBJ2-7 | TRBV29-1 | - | TGCAGCGTTAAAGAATTGCCGGGGCCATCCTACGAGCAGTACTTC | CSVKELPGPSYEQYF
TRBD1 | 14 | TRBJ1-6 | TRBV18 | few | TGTGCCAGCTCCCGGGACAGGGCCAATTCACCCCTCCACTTT | CASSRDRANSPLHF
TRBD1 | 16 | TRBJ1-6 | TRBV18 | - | TGTGCCAGCTCACCGCCGGGACAGGGGCCCTATTCACCCCTCCACTTT | CASSPPGQGPYSPLHF
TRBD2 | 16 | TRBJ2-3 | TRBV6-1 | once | TGTGCCAGCAGGCCCGGACTAGCGAGAAGCACAGATACGCAGTATTTT | CASRPGLARSTDTQYF
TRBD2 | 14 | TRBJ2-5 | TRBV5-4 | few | TGTGCCAGCAGCCTCCGACTAGCGGGTGAGACCCAGTACTTC | CASSLRLAGETQYF
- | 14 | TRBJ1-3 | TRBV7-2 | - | TGTGCCAGCAGCCCCTTGGTTTCTGGAAACACCATATATTTT | CASSPLVSGNTIYF
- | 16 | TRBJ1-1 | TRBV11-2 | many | TGTGCCAGCAGCTTAACCTCCGCCAGCGGGAACACTGAAGCTTTCTTT | CASSLTSASGNTEAFF
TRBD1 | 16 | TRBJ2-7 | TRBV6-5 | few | TGTGCCAGCAGTACGAACCCTGGACAGGGTGTTGACGAGCAGTACTTC | CASSTNPGQGVDEQYF
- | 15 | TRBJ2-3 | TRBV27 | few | TGTGCCAGCAGTTTACGGTGGGGAACCACAGATACGCAGTATTTT | CASSLRWGTTDTQYF
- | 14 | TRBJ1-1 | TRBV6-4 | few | TGTGCCAGCAGTGACTCAGGGGTTGGCACTGAAGCTTTCTTT | CASSDSGVGTEAFF
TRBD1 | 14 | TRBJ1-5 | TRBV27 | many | TGTGCCAGCAGTACGAACTCAGGGGGTCAGCCCCAGCATTTT | CASSTNSGGQPQHF
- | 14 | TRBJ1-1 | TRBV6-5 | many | TGTGCCAGCAGTTACGCCCACGGGAACACTGAAGCTTTCTTT | CASSYAHGNTEAFF
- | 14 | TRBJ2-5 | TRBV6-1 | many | TGTGCCAGCGAGACAGGCAGCACCCAAGAGACCCAGTACTTC | CASETGSTQETQYF
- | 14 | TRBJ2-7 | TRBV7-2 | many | TGTGCCAGCAGCTTATGGGGCCCAACTTACGAGCAGTACTTC | CASSLWGPTYEQYF
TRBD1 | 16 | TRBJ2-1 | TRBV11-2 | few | TGTGCCAGCAGCCTCCACGACAGGGGGCCAGGCAATGAGCAGTTCTTC | CASSLHDRGPGNEQFF
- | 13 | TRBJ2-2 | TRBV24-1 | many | TGTGCCACCAGTGCCGAGGGAACCGGGGAGCTGTTTTTT | CATSAEGTGELFF
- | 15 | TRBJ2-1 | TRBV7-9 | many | TGTGCCAGCACCCCGAGGGACTCGCTAGGGAATGAGCAGTTCTTC | CASTPRDSLGNEQFF
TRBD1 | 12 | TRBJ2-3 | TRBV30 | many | TGTGCCTGGAGCGGGACAGCAGATACGCAGTATTTT | CAWSGTADTQYF
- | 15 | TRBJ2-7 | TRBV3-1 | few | TGTGCCAGCAGCCAAGCCGGGGCCAGCTCCTACGAGCAGTACTTC | CASSQAGASSYEQYF
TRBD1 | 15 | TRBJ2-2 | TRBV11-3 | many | TGTGCCAGCACCCCAGGGGGACACGGCTCCGGGGAGCTGTTTTTT | CASTPGGHGSGELFF
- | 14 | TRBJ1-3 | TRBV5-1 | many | TGCGCCAGCAGCCCACGGGAGTATGGAAACACCATATATTTT | CASSPREYGNTIYF
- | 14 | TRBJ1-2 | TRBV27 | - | TGTGCCAGCAGTTTATCGGGGCAGCCCTATGGCTACACCTTC | CASSLSGQPYGYTF
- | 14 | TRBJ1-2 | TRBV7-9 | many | TGTGCCAGCAGCTCCTCCGGGATCAACTATGGCTACACCTTC | CASSSSGINYGYTF
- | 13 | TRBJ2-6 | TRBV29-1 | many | TGCAGCGTTGGCGGGACAGGGGCCAACGTCCTGACTTTC | CSVGGTGANVLTF
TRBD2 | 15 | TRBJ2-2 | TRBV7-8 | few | TGTGCCAGCAGCCCGGGGGGGGGCTACACCGGGGAGCTGTTTTTT | CASSPGGGYTGELFF
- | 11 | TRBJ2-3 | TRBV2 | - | TGTGCCAGCCTAGAGATAGATACGCAGTATTTT | CASLEIDTQYF
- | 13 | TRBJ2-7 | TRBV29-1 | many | TGCAGCGTAGCAGGGGGGAACTCCTACGAGCAGTACTTC | CSVAGGNSYEQYF
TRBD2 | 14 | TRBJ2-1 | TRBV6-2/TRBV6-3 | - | TGTGCCAGCAGTTTTGCGGGGGGGCGAGGTGAGCAGTTCTTC | CASSFAGGRGEQFF
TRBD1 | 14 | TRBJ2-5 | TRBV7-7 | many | TGTGCCAGCAGTACTGGACAGGGGCAAGAGACCCAGTACTTC | CASSTGQGQETQYF
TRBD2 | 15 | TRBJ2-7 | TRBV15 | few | TGTGCCACCAGCAGCCGACTAGCGGGAGACTACGAGCAGTACTTC | CATSSRLAGDYEQYF
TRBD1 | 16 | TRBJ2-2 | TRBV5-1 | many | TGCGCCAGCAGCTTAGCAGGGGGCTATACCGCCGGGGAGCTGTTTTTT | CASSLAGGYTAGELFF
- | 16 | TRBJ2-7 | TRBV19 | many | TGTGCCAGTAGTATAGATTCGACAGCTTACTCCTACGAGCAGTACTTC | CASSIDSTAYSYEQYF
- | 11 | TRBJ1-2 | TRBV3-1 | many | TGTGCCAGCAGCCAACTGAGAAGCTACACCTTC | CASSQLRSYTF
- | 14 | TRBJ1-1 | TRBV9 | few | TGTGCCAGCAGCGCCTCTTTTGTGTACACTGAAGCTTTCTTT | CASSASFVYTEAFF
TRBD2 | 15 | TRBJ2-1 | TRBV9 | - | TGTGCCAGCAGCGCCACTAGCGGGGGTACGGGTGAGCAGTTCTTC | CASSATSGGTGEQFF
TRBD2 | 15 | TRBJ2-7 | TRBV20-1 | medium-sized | TGCAGTGCTAGTAGTAGCGGGGCCACCCCATTCGAGCAGTACTTC | CSASSSGATPFEQYF
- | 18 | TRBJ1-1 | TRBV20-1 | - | TGCAGTGCTAGAGACCCGCGAAGGCAGGCGGGGGGATACACTGAAGCTTTCTTT | CSARDPRRQAGGYTEAFF
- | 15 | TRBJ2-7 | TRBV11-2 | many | TGTGCCAGCAGCCCGACCACCCCTGGAGTCTCCGAGCAGTACTTC | CASSPTTPGVSEQYF
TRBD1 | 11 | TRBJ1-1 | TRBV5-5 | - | TGTGCCAGCAGGCGGACAGGGCAAGCTTTCTTT | CASRRTGQAFF
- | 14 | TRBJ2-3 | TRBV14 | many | TGTGCCAGCAGCCCCGATACCGTTGATGTAACGCAGTATTTT | CASSPDTVDVTQYF
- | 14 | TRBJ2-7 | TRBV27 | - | TGTGCCAGCAGTTTATCAGGGGGGCAAATCGAGCAGTACTTC | CASSLSGGQIEQYF
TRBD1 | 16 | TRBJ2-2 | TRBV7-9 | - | TGTGCCAGCACCACCGTGGCGGGCAGGGGGCCCGGGGAGCTGTTTTTT | CASTTVAGRGPGELFF
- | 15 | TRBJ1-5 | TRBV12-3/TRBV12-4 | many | TGTGCCAGCAGTTTGGGGCGGGTTAGACTGCAGCCCCAGCATTTT | CASSLGRVRLQPQHF
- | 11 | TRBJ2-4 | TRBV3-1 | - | TGTGCCAGCAGCCTCAAAAACATTCAGTACTTC | CASSLKNIQYF
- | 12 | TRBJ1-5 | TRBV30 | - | TGTGCCTGGGACTCTAGCAATCAGCCCCAGCATTTT | CAWDSSNQPQHF
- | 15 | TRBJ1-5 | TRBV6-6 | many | TGTGCCAGCACAAGTGGGGCGGCCTCGGGTCAGCCCCAGCATTTT | CASTSGAASGQPQHF
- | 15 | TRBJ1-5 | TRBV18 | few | TGTGCCAGCTCACCATCAAGGGGAGTTGGTCAGCCCCAGCATTTT | CASSPSRGVGQPQHF
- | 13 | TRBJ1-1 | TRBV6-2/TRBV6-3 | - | TGTGCCAGCAGTTACGCGGACAGAACTGAAGCTTTCTTT | CASSYADRTEAFF